This T cell receptor (beta chain) came from a study of cytotoxic CD8 clonotypes in ibrutinib-treated CLL. As for the study in general: Of the patients, 10 to 12 were relapsed/refractory, 15 treatment-naive and 17 to 18 IGHV unmutated. Responses: roughly 24 partial, 2 complete; after median about 70 months, roughly 15 stayed remitted, around twelve progressed.

This CDR3 has 13 residues. The V gene's germline CDR1 is GTSNPN and CDR2 SVGIG (reference sequence). With 3 bases removed from V and 6 bases from J, the gap between germline ends came to 12 bases. Clones were read by immunoSEQ multiplex PCR, and TCRdb kept only the in-frame ones, dropping some. The table lists some 200,000 clones, about 75% of them singletons. The origin of this receptor is a human donor with chronic lymphocytic leukemia. The V and J genes are TRBV30 and TRBJ1-5; possible D gene TRBD1, 5 bases. The source was PBMCs, collected after 12 months of ibrutinib treatment. CDR3 bases: TGTGCCTGGAGCAAACAGGTCGCTCAGCCCCAGCATTTT. Translation: CAWSKQVAQPQHF.